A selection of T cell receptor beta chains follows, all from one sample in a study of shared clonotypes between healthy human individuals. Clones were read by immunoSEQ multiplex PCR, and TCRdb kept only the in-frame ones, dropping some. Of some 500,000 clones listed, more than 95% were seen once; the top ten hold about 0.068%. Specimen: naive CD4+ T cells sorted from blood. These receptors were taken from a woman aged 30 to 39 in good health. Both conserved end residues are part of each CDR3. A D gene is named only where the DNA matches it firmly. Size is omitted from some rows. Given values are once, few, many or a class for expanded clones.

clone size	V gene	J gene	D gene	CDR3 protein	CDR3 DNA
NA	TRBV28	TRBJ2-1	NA	CASSPFEGPYNEQFF	TGTGCCAGCAGTCCCTTTGAGGGCCCCTACAATGAGCAGTTCTTC
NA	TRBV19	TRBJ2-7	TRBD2	CASSPLAGGLEQYF	TGTGCCAGTAGTCCCCTAGCGGGAGGGCTCGAGCAGTACTTC
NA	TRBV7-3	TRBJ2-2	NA	CASSLGDRGYTGELFF	TGTGCCAGCAGCTTAGGGGATAGGGGCTACACCGGGGAGCTGTTTTTT
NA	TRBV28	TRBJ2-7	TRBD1	CASSSGQGVEQYF	TGTGCCAGCAGTTCGGGACAGGGGGTCGAGCAGTACTTC
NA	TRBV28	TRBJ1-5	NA	CASISHGSNQPQHF	TGTGCCAGCATTTCACATGGTAGCAATCAGCCCCAGCATTTT
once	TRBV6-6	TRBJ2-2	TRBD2	CASKGTSSNTGELFF	TGTGCCAGCAAAGGGACTAGCTCGAACACCGGGGAGCTGTTTTTT
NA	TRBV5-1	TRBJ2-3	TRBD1	CASSLTRDRLTDTQYF	TGCGCCAGCAGCTTAACCCGGGACAGGCTCACAGATACGCAGTATTTT
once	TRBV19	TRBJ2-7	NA	CASGRGGPSYEQYF	TGTGCCAGTGGCCGAGGGGGGCCCTCCTACGAGCAGTACTTC
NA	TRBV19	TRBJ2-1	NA	CASSIETSSQFF	TGTGCCAGTAGTATAGAAACTAGCTCGCAGTTCTTC
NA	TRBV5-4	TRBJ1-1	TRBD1	CASSLGQGNEAFF	TGTGCCAGCAGCCTGGGACAGGGGAATGAAGCTTTCTTT
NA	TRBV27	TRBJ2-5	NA	CASSFKNGSQETQYF	TGTGCCAGCAGTTTTAAGAATGGCAGCCAAGAGACCCAGTACTTC
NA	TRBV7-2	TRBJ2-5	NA	CASSLGIAEYQETQYF	TGTGCCAGCAGCTTAGGGATAGCGGAGTACCAAGAGACCCAGTACTTC
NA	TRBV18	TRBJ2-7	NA	CASSPSSYEQYF	TGTGCCAGCTCACCTAGCTCCTACGAGCAGTACTTC
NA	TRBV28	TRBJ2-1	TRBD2	CASRLGTSGNYNEQFF	TGTGCCAGCAGACTCGGGACTAGCGGAAATTACAATGAGCAGTTCTTC
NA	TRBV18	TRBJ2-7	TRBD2	CASSRGRAGPYEQYF	TGTGCCAGCTCACGAGGGAGGGCAGGGCCCTACGAGCAGTACTTC
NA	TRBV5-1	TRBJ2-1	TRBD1	CASSLDGTGYNEQFF	TGCGCCAGCAGCTTGGACGGGACAGGATACAATGAGCAGTTCTTC
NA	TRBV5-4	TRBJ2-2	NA	CASSTSAGLNTGELFF	TGTGCCAGCAGCACGTCTGCGGGGCTGAACACCGGGGAGCTGTTTTTT
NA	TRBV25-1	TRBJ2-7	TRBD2	CASSDRPGGEQYF	TGTGCCAGCAGTGATCGCCCGGGGGGAGAGCAGTACTTC
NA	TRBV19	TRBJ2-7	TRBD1	CASRDRTDEQYF	TGTGCCTCCCGGGACAGAACCGACGAGCAGTACTTC
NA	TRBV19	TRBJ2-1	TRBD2	CAASGRREQFF	TGTGCCGCCAGCGGGAGAAGAGAGCAGTTCTTC
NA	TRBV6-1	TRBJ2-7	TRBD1	CASSERTGDEQYF	TGTGCCAGCAGTGAAAGGACAGGGGACGAGCAGTACTTC
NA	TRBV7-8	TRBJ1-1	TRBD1	CASSLGNRGPRNTEAFF	TGTGCCAGCAGCTTAGGAAACAGGGGTCCGCGTAACACTGAAGCTTTCTTT
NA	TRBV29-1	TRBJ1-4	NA	CSVAGGRGEKLFF	TGCAGCGTTGCGGGCGGTCGGGGGGAAAAACTGTTTTTT
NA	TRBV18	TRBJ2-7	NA	CASSPAGSSYEQYF	TGTGCCAGCTCACCGGCGGGGAGCTCCTACGAGCAGTACTTC
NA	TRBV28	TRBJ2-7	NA	CASSLTQGGEQYF	TGTGCCAGCAGTCTCACACAGGGGGGGGAGCAGTACTTC
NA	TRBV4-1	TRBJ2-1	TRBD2	CASSQDPTSAYNEQFF	TGCGCCAGCAGCCAAGATCCGACTAGCGCCTACAATGAGCAGTTCTTC
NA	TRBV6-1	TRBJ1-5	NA	CASRRHPTGNQPQHF	TGTGCCAGCAGGAGACACCCCACAGGCAATCAGCCCCAGCATTTT
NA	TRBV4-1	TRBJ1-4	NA	CASSQDRGFGEKLFF	TGCGCCAGCAGCCAAGACCGGGGGTTCGGTGAAAAACTGTTTTTT
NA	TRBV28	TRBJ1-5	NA	CASSLYRRSNQPQHF	TGTGCCAGCAGTTTATATCGTCGAAGCAATCAGCCCCAGCATTTT
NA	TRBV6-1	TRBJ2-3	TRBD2	CASSAGVSTDTQYF	TGTGCCAGCTCGGCGGGAGTAAGCACAGATACGCAGTATTTT
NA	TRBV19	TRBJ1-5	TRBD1	CASSGTGFQPQHF	TGTGCCAGTAGCGGGACAGGCTTCCAGCCCCAGCATTTT
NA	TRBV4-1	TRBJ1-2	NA	CASSQNRVLNYGYTF	TGCGCCAGCAGCCAAAACAGGGTCCTTAACTATGGCTACACCTTC
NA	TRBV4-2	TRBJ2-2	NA	CASSQELQGNTGELFF	TGTGCCAGCAGCCAAGAACTACAGGGGAACACCGGGGAGCTGTTTTTT
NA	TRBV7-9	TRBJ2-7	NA	CASSPIRLLKPYEQYF	TGTGCCAGCAGCCCTATCCGGCTTTTAAAGCCCTACGAGCAGTACTTC
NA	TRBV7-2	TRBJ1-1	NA	CASSSARAFF	TGTGCCAGCAGCTCCGCCAGAGCTTTCTTT
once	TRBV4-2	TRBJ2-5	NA	CASSQVRSRGVEQYF	TGTGCCAGCAGCCAAGTACGCTCGCGGGGTGTGGAGCAGTACTTC
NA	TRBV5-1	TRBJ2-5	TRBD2	CASSRPSGTEETQYF	TGCGCCAGCAGCAGGCCTAGCGGGACAGAAGAGACCCAGTACTTC
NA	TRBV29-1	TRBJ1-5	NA	CSATTGRNQPQHF	TGCAGCGCCACAACAGGGCGTAATCAGCCCCAGCATTTT
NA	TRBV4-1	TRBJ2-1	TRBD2	CASSQLAGSYNEQFF	TGCGCCAGCAGCCAATTAGCGGGATCCTACAATGAGCAGTTCTTC
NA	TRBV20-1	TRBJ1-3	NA	CSANSGNTIYF	TGCAGTGCTAACTCTGGAAACACCATATATTTT
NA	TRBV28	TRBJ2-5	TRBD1	CASRAGTGGQETQYF	TGTGCCAGCAGAGCCGGGACAGGGGGCCAAGAGACCCAGTACTTC
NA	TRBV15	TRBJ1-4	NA	CATSRVGAAELFF	TGTGCCACCAGCAGAGTAGGGGCAGCGGAACTGTTTTTT
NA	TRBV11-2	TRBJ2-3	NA	CASSSSVDTQYF	TGTGCCAGCAGCTCCTCCGTTGATACGCAGTATTTT
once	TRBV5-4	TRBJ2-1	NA	CASSPRDFYNEQFF	TGTGCCAGCAGCCCTCGGGACTTCTACAATGAGCAGTTCTTC
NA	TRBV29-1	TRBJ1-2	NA	CSVDPRDPRRDYTF	TGCAGCGTTGACCCCCGGGACCCCCGACGGGACTACACCTTC
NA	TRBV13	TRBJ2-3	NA	CASSLAPGADWDTQYF	TGTGCCAGCAGCTTAGCTCCAGGGGCTGATTGGGATACGCAGTATTTT
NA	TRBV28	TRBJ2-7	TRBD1	CASSTPGQPYEQYF	TGTGCCAGCAGTACCCCGGGACAGCCCTACGAGCAGTACTTC
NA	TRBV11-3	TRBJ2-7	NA	CASSAGSYEQYF	TGTGCCAGCAGCGCCGGCTCCTACGAGCAGTACTTC
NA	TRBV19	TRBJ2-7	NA	CASSSGQIYEQYF	TGTGCCAGTAGTTCCGGACAGATATACGAGCAGTACTTC
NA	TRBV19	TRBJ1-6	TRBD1	CASRIGTDRSPLHF	TGTGCCAGTAGAATCGGGACAGACAGATCACCCCTCCACTTT
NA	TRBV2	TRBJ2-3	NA	CASLRVAPTTDTQYF	TGTGCCAGCCTCCGGGTCGCGCCTACCACAGATACGCAGTATTTT
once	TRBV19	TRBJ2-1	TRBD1	CASSSPGTGNDNEQFF	TGTGCCAGTAGTTCGCCCGGGACAGGCAACGACAATGAGCAGTTCTTC
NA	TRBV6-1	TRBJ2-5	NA	CASSDYQETQYF	TGTGCCAGCAGTGACTACCAAGAGACCCAGTACTTC
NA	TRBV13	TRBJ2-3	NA	CASSSNNGLSTDTQYF	TGTGCCAGCAGCTCCAATAATGGCCTCAGCACAGATACGCAGTATTTT
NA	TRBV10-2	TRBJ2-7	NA	CASREGLTYEQYF	TGCGCCAGCAGAGAAGGACTAACCTACGAGCAGTACTTC
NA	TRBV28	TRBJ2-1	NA	CASSPHSGTQYNEQFF	TGTGCCAGCAGTCCGCACTCCGGGACACAATACAATGAGCAGTTCTTC
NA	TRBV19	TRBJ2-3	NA	CASSLRRGDTQYF	TGTGCCAGTAGTCTCCGTAGGGGGGATACGCAGTATTTT
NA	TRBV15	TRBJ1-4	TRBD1	CATSTSLDRANEKLFF	TGTGCCACCAGCACATCTTTGGACAGGGCTAATGAAAAACTGTTTTTT